This T cell receptor (beta chain) was documented in a study of OX40 agonist ivuxolimab in advanced cancers. The germline gives CDR1 LGHNA, CDR2 YSLEER. V gave up 1 base and J gave up 6 bases; unmatched junction bases: 9. This CDR3 contains 16 residues. Produced via immunoSEQ multiplex PCR; TCRdb's table is partial and in-frame only. The repertoire holds about 84,000 clones, with about 94% as singletons. Study-wide points: Also showing low normalized T-cell clonal expansion were some of the nonresponders. The CD4+ and CD8+ T cells in the blood had expanded clonally by week 6 at 0.1 to 3.0 mg/kg.

Concerning this clone itself: What it recognizes is unknown.

The sequenced sample was CD4+ or CD8+ T cells sorted from blood, obtained in a trial of the OX40 agonist ivuxolimab. The chain joins TRBV4-3 to TRBJ2-7; 10 nucleotides align to TRBD2. The sequence was obtained from an adult with an advanced solid tumor such as melanoma, head and neck, liver or kidney cancer. The CDR3 here is CASSQALAGDGGEQYF. As DNA, the CDR3 is TGCGCCAGCAGCCAAGCCCTAGCGGGAGACGGTGGCGAGCAGTACTTC.